One T cell receptor beta chain is described in this entry. The antigen remains unidentified. This sample is part of a study of cytomegalovirus exposure and HLA in healthy donors. Study as a whole: A prior study identified approximately 120 million unique TCR beta sequences from about 179 million T cells.

The PCR contained 60 Vbeta and 13 Jbeta primers. The method was immunoSEQ multiplex PCR; TCRdb's version includes in-frame clones alone and lacks a portion of them. The profile shows more than 150,000 clones, around 80% of them singletons. Germline CDR1 is SEHNR and CDR2 is FQNEAQ (reference sequence). The CDR3 covers 13 residues. Trimming stripped 0 bases from V and 3 bases from J, with 5 bases between. General observations from the study: Cytomegalovirus association was listed for about 180 TCR beta chains. TCR beta sequences reportedly predicted most subjects' HLA-A and HLA-B alleles accurately. Most TCRs appeared rarely, but some public TCRs recurred in many donors.

The chain joins TRBV7-9 to TRBJ2-5; D gene ambiguous. The TCR sequence derives from a man between 18 and 35 years old in good health and CMV-seronegative. Input material: PBMCs. CDR3 amino acids: CASSLAAEETQYF. Written as DNA, the CDR3 is TGTGCCAGCAGCTTAGCGGCGGAAGAGACCCAGTACTTC.